The present TCR beta chain was sequenced within a study of T cells after yellow fever vaccination (dated by TCRdb to the late 2010s). Context from the whole study: The SMART-Seq v4 Ultra Low Input RNA kit was used to prepare libraries from fractions with low cell numbers. Blood samples were taken at several timepoints before and after primary and secondary immunization, and bulk PBMC replicates and cell subsets were isolated. To track T-cell clones before and after primary and booster YFV17D yellow fever vaccination, bulk TCR alpha and beta repertoires were sequenced longitudinally. Two healthy male donors, one aged 18 to 30 and one aged 30 to 40 years, made up the cohort.

In the case of this clonotype: What antigen it recognizes has not been identified. No base quality values were provided; no much bigger clone lies one nucleotide off.

TCR cDNA was synthesized by 5'RACE template switching, through which a universal primer site and unique molecular identifiers were introduced. Priming for cDNA synthesis came from both the TCR alpha and TCR beta constant segments. Library amplification involved two PCR steps, and the second step added sample barcodes and sequencing adapters. Sequencing of libraries was performed on Illumina HiSeq 2500 (2x100 bp) or NovaSeq (2x150 bp). The study's own analysis went as follows. Reads were demultiplexed and collapsed into UMI consensus sequences with MIGEC, and V(D)J alignment was performed with MiXCR. Using edgeR on replicate PBMC samples, clonotypes were called vaccine-responding if FDR was below 0.01 and the log2 fold change was above 5 up to day 15. Each bulk clonotype was labeled CD4 or CD8 based on which sequenced repertoire, CD4 or CD8, contained the clonotype at higher abundance. TCRdb cleaned the public reads at Q25 with fastp, built clones with MiXCR and kept in-frame beta chains. Rows are unified per CDR3 protein, each entry keeping the most common DNA and genes. These V and J calls originate from TCRdb's pipeline instead of the authors' own analysis. The sample includes about 550,000 distinct CDR3 sequences, with around 21% observed a single time. The ten largest clones take up 13% to 15% of the sample.

Sample treatment or condition, as interpreted from the label and publication: live attenuated yellow fever vaccine strain. Two biological replicates of bulk PBMCs were collected at each blood-draw timepoint. A standard Ficoll-Paque protocol was used to isolate PBMCs from peripheral blood. RNA was extracted with TriZol from bulk PBMCs, CD4 and CD8 fractions, and dextramer-positive and dextramer-negative fractions. At the junction V is shortened by 2 bases and J by 10 bases, with 9 bases in between. As encoded in the germline V gene, CDR1 is ENHRY while CDR2 is SYGVKD. The CDR3, from cysteine to phenylalanine, totals 12 residues. Of the read, only the CDR3 DNA is kept; its 36 bases are in frame from base 1. Study-wide findings and limitations: Because abundant contaminating clonotypes from the bulk population could be contained in FACS-sorted repertoires, computational filtering was required. Most clones expanded after primary vaccination (approximately 97% of CD4 and 88% of CD8) were re-detected after the booster, suggesting that broad memory maintenance occurred. The secondary T-cell response was weaker than the primary response but faster, peaking on day 5 instead of day 15. Because the study included only a couple of donors, the extent to which the findings can be generalized is limited. A small share of clonotypes occurred in both CD4 and CD8 compartments, likely arising from convergent recombination.

The V and J segments used are TRBV10-3 and TRBJ2-1; confidence is insufficient to name the D gene. Material: PBMCs, obtained 15 days after the yellow fever booster vaccination. The source of this sequence is a man in his thirties or forties who received the YFV17D yellow fever vaccine. At the DNA level, the sequence is TGTGCCATCAGTGAGCGTGGACCGGAGCAGTTCTTC. Its coded protein is CAISERGPEQFF.